A selection of T cell receptor beta chains follows, all from one sample in a study of Ad26.COV2.S vaccination and SARS-CoV-2 variants. Sequencing used immunoSEQ multiplex PCR; TCRdb keeps in-frame clones, though not all of them. This sample carries hundreds of thousands of clones, roughly nine tenths of them seen once, and the ten largest clones take over 2%. Material: peripheral blood, obtained in a trial of Ad26.COV2.S vaccine versus placebo. Every receptor here comes from a person aged 18-60 years who received the Ad26.COV2.S COVID-19 vaccine or a placebo. CDR3s include the opening cysteine and the closing phenylalanine or tryptophan. Each record gives: J gene, clone size, V gene, D gene, CDR3 DNA, CDR3 protein. D genes are given only for firm matches. Rows may omit the clone size; those that give it use once, few, many or a size class.

j_call: TRBJ1-6; clone_size: -; v_call: TRBV10-3; d_call: -; cdr3_nt: TGTGCCATCAACGACGAACGTACGGGCTGGAATTCACCCCTCCACTTT; cdr3_aa: CAINDERTGWNSPLHF
j_call: TRBJ2-2; clone_size: -; v_call: TRBV5-1; d_call: -; cdr3_nt: TGCGCCAGCAGCTGGAGACAGGCCGCCGGGGAGCTGTTTTTT; cdr3_aa: CASSWRQAAGELFF
j_call: TRBJ1-4; clone_size: -; v_call: TRBV19; d_call: -; cdr3_nt: TGTGCCAGTAGTATAGGGGGAGGACGGACTAATGAAAAACTGTTTTTT; cdr3_aa: CASSIGGGRTNEKLFF
j_call: TRBJ1-1; clone_size: -; v_call: TRBV15; d_call: -; cdr3_nt: TGTGCCACCAGCAGTCCCCCTTGGAGCGAAGCTTTCTTT; cdr3_aa: CATSSPPWSEAFF
j_call: TRBJ2-3; clone_size: -; v_call: TRBV11-3; d_call: TRBD1; cdr3_nt: TGTGCCAGCAGCTACGGGACAGGGGGAGATACGCAGTATTTT; cdr3_aa: CASSYGTGGDTQYF
j_call: TRBJ2-6; clone_size: -; v_call: TRBV10-3; d_call: -; cdr3_nt: TGTGCCATCAGTGATGAGGAGGTCGGGTTCGCTGGGGCCAACGTCCTGACTTTC; cdr3_aa: CAISDEEVGFAGANVLTF
j_call: TRBJ1-2; clone_size: once; v_call: TRBV20-1; d_call: TRBD1; cdr3_nt: TGCAGTGCTAGTGGAGCGGGACAGGGGGCTGGCTACACCTTC; cdr3_aa: CSASGAGQGAGYTF
j_call: TRBJ2-1; clone_size: -; v_call: TRBV6-4; d_call: TRBD1; cdr3_nt: TGTGCCAGCAGCAAGACCGGGACAGGGGAAAATGAGCAGTTCTTC; cdr3_aa: CASSKTGTGENEQFF
j_call: TRBJ1-1; clone_size: -; v_call: TRBV7-9; d_call: -; cdr3_nt: TGTGCCAGCAGCTTAGAGGGGTGGAACACTGAAGCTTTCTTT; cdr3_aa: CASSLEGWNTEAFF
j_call: TRBJ2-2; clone_size: -; v_call: TRBV7-2; d_call: -; cdr3_nt: TGTGCCAGCAGCTTAAATCGGGGAGTCGCGAACACCGGGGAGCTGTTTTTT; cdr3_aa: CASSLNRGVANTGELFF
j_call: TRBJ2-1; clone_size: -; v_call: TRBV5-1; d_call: -; cdr3_nt: TGCGCCAGCAGCTTTGGTAGCTCCTACAATGAGCAGTTCTTC; cdr3_aa: CASSFGSSYNEQFF
j_call: TRBJ2-2; clone_size: few; v_call: TRBV9; d_call: -; cdr3_nt: TGTGCCAGCAGCCCCTATGGCGGGGAGCTGTTTTTT; cdr3_aa: CASSPYGGELFF
j_call: TRBJ2-1; clone_size: -; v_call: TRBV29-1; d_call: TRBD2; cdr3_nt: TGCAGCGTTCGGACTAGTTCCTACAATGAGCAGTTCTTC; cdr3_aa: CSVRTSSYNEQFF
j_call: TRBJ2-7; clone_size: -; v_call: TRBV30; d_call: -; cdr3_nt: TGTGCCTGGAGTGTATGGCGACAGACTCAAAAAACCTCCTACGAGCAGTACTTC; cdr3_aa: CAWSVWRQTQKTSYEQYF
j_call: TRBJ2-1; clone_size: once; v_call: TRBV7-3; d_call: -; cdr3_nt: TGTGCCAGCAGCTACCTTAGCGGATACAATGAGCAGTTCTTC; cdr3_aa: CASSYLSGYNEQFF
j_call: TRBJ2-5; clone_size: -; v_call: TRBV5-4; d_call: -; cdr3_nt: TGTGCCAGCAGCCGCCCTCCACAAGAGACCCAGTACTTC; cdr3_aa: CASSRPPQETQYF
j_call: TRBJ1-5; clone_size: -; v_call: TRBV19; d_call: TRBD1; cdr3_nt: TGTGCCAGTAGTATACGGGCAGGGGGCGCCGGAGGTAATCAGCCCCAGCATTTT; cdr3_aa: CASSIRAGGAGGNQPQHF
j_call: TRBJ2-5; clone_size: -; v_call: TRBV11-2; d_call: -; cdr3_nt: TGTGCCAGCAGCGCCAGTGCGGACCAGTACTTC; cdr3_aa: CASSASADQYF
j_call: TRBJ1-2; clone_size: -; v_call: TRBV5-1; d_call: -; cdr3_nt: TGCGCCAGCAGAAATCCGTCGACCGGCTACACCTTC; cdr3_aa: CASRNPSTGYTF
j_call: TRBJ1-2; clone_size: -; v_call: TRBV4-1; d_call: -; cdr3_nt: TGCGCCAGTCATCACCCCGGGGGGAGAGCCGGCTACACCTTC; cdr3_aa: CASHHPGGRAGYTF
j_call: TRBJ1-6; clone_size: -; v_call: TRBV19; d_call: -; cdr3_nt: TGTGCCAGCAAAACCCCAGGGATATCCTATAATTCACCCCTCCACTTT; cdr3_aa: CASKTPGISYNSPLHF
j_call: TRBJ2-1; clone_size: -; v_call: TRBV2; d_call: TRBD2; cdr3_nt: TGTGCCAGCAGTGATTCGTCTAGCGGAGACAATGAGCAGTTCTTC; cdr3_aa: CASSDSSSGDNEQFF
j_call: TRBJ2-2; clone_size: -; v_call: TRBV19; d_call: -; cdr3_nt: TGTGCCAGTAGTATACGGGCTAGGGAGGTCGGGGAGCTGTTTTTT; cdr3_aa: CASSIRAREVGELFF
j_call: TRBJ2-1; clone_size: -; v_call: TRBV7-9; d_call: -; cdr3_nt: TGTGCCAGCAGCCCCTCCTTGAGGTCCTGGTTTTACAATGAGCAGTTCTTC; cdr3_aa: CASSPSLRSWFYNEQFF
j_call: TRBJ1-2; clone_size: -; v_call: TRBV19; d_call: -; cdr3_nt: TGTGCCAGTAATCGGGGGCGAGACTATGGCTACACCTTC; cdr3_aa: CASNRGRDYGYTF
j_call: TRBJ1-1; clone_size: -; v_call: TRBV18; d_call: -; cdr3_nt: TGTGCCAGCTCAGATGGGCACACTGAAGCTTTCTTT; cdr3_aa: CASSDGHTEAFF
j_call: TRBJ1-5; clone_size: -; v_call: TRBV6-5; d_call: -; cdr3_nt: TGTGCCAGCATCGCTGACAGCGATCAGCCCCAGCATTTT; cdr3_aa: CASIADSDQPQHF
j_call: TRBJ2-2; clone_size: -; v_call: TRBV11-3; d_call: -; cdr3_nt: TGTGCCAGCAGCTTAGATTACCGCTGGGGCGGGGAGCTGTTTTTT; cdr3_aa: CASSLDYRWGGELFF
j_call: TRBJ2-5; clone_size: -; v_call: TRBV9; d_call: TRBD1; cdr3_nt: TGTGCCAGCAGCGCGGGACAGGGGGCGCTGACCCAGTACTTC; cdr3_aa: CASSAGQGALTQYF
j_call: TRBJ2-1; clone_size: -; v_call: TRBV7-8; d_call: TRBD1; cdr3_nt: TGTGCCAGCAGCATCCGACAGGGGCTGGCGTACAATGAGCAGTTCTTC; cdr3_aa: CASSIRQGLAYNEQFF